Listed below are T cell receptor beta chains from one sample, sequenced in a study of vaccination and CD4 T cells after COVID-19. TCRdb re-derived calls from the PCR reads in MiXCR, one entry per CDR3 protein. The table has about 13,000 distinct CDR3 sequences, 25% to 30% seen once; the top ten hold around 7.9%. Their antigens remain unidentified. The specimen was CD4+ T cells from blood, cultured in vitro. The receptor source for this set is a human donor who had recovered from COVID-19. Each CDR3 is given with its conserved first and last residue.

v_call: TRBV7-2
j_call: TRBJ1-2
cdr3_length: 14
cdr3_aa: CASSSRQGVYGYTF

v_call: TRBV7-2
j_call: TRBJ1-6
cdr3_length: 15
cdr3_aa: CASSFVNWGVSPLHF

v_call: TRBV6-2/TRBV6-3
j_call: TRBJ2-3
cdr3_length: 14
cdr3_aa: CASSHPGGTDTQYF

v_call: TRBV7-9
j_call: TRBJ1-2
cdr3_length: 14
cdr3_aa: CASSLGITNYGYTF

v_call: TRBV19
j_call: TRBJ1-1
cdr3_length: 15
cdr3_aa: CASSSGNLMNTEAFF

v_call: TRBV6-5
j_call: TRBJ1-4
cdr3_length: 14
cdr3_aa: CASSYGRYNEKLFF

v_call: TRBV12-3/TRBV12-4
j_call: TRBJ2-3
cdr3_length: 16
cdr3_aa: CASSLGGAAVHDTQYF

v_call: TRBV2
j_call: TRBJ1-2
cdr3_length: 13
cdr3_aa: CASSDSANYGHTF

v_call: TRBV12-3/TRBV12-4
j_call: TRBJ2-5
cdr3_length: 13
cdr3_aa: CASSLSGIETQYF

v_call: TRBV15
j_call: TRBJ1-2
cdr3_length: 13
cdr3_aa: CATSRGGQNGYTF

v_call: TRBV5-4
j_call: TRBJ2-2
cdr3_length: 17
cdr3_aa: CASSAALRGGNTGELFF

v_call: TRBV11-2
j_call: TRBJ1-2
cdr3_length: 11
cdr3_aa: CASSSHYGYTF

v_call: TRBV5-6
j_call: TRBJ1-1
cdr3_length: 14
cdr3_aa: CASSLQDMNTEAFF

v_call: TRBV20-1
j_call: TRBJ1-3
cdr3_length: 12
cdr3_aa: CSAPGIGNTIYF

v_call: TRBV6-1
j_call: TRBJ1-1
cdr3_length: 11
cdr3_aa: CASSAVSEAFF

v_call: TRBV11-3
j_call: TRBJ2-3
cdr3_length: 16
cdr3_aa: CASSLGGSGSTDTQYF

v_call: TRBV20-1
j_call: TRBJ1-1
cdr3_length: 13
cdr3_aa: CSAQPGQGTEAFF

v_call: TRBV27
j_call: TRBJ1-2
cdr3_length: 16
cdr3_aa: CASSPWMEAGYYGYTF

v_call: TRBV5-1
j_call: TRBJ2-7
cdr3_length: 14
cdr3_aa: CASSLDRGLYEQYF

v_call: TRBV3-1
j_call: TRBJ1-1
cdr3_length: 17
cdr3_aa: CASSQRPEPGSNTEAFF

v_call: TRBV12-3/TRBV12-4
j_call: TRBJ2-7
cdr3_length: 15
cdr3_aa: CASSLVGLAGGLSHF

v_call: TRBV6-5
j_call: TRBJ1-1
cdr3_length: 13
cdr3_aa: CASSSGGGTEAFF